These 27 T cell receptor beta chains were all obtained from the same sample, sequenced in a study of blood T cell repertoires in COVID-19 (dated by TCRdb to 2018 to 2020). To prepare the library, the immunoSEQ multiplex PCR assay was applied. TCRdb carries this immuneACCESS record with in-frame sequences only. Its versions omit some clonotypes, under half of them owing to an unresolved V gene in the studies checked, with the rest unexplained. The sample yields about 47,000 clones; approximately 84% were counted once. In total, the top ten clones hold approximately 2.5% of the sample. Source material: peripheral blood. The receptors were gathered from a man in his forties or fifties with acute or convalescent COVID-19.

The rearrangement uses TRBV27 and TRBJ2-7; maybe TRBD2 (5 bases). CDR1 and CDR2 from the germline V gene are MNHEY and SMNVEV (reference sequence). The CDR3 spans 15 residues. The germline V and J ends were trimmed by 6 bases and 7 bases, with 22 bases remaining between them. The CDR3, as DNA: TGTGCCAGCAGACCCGCGGGCTTTCCCCCAACTGAGCAGTACTTC. The encoded protein is CASRPAGFPPTEQYF.

V usage is TRBV5-1 and J usage is TRBJ1-5; perhaps TRBD1 as D (6 bases). V was trimmed by 4 bases and J by 4 bases, leaving 15 bases between them. This CDR3 is built from 15 residues. Germline V lookup: CDR1 SGHRS, CDR2 YFSETQ. The CDR3 region is CASSESTGKNQPQHF. The CDR3 DNA is TGCGCCAGCAGCGAATCGACAGGAAAAAATCAGCCCCAGCATTTT.

This chain uses TRBV27 with TRBJ2-7; 14 bases fit TRBD2. The CDR3 consists of 18 residues. CDR1 and CDR2 from the germline V gene are MNHEY and SMNVEV (reference sequence). Germline trimming cut 5 bases from V and 6 bases from J; bases unmatched to any gene: 15. The CDR3 spells CASSPGTSGSGQIFEQYF. For the CDR3, the DNA is TGTGCCAGCAGTCCCGGGACTAGCGGGAGTGGCCAAATCTTCGAGCAGTACTTC.

The CDR3 spells CASSLVQGYGYTF. The CDR3 DNA is TGCGCCAGCAGCTTGGTACAGGGCTATGGCTACACCTTC. The genes are TRBV5-1 and TRBJ1-2; D possibly corresponds to TRBD1 (6 bases). The V end was cut by 0 bases, the J end by 4 bases, with 7 bases between. The germline V gene encodes CDR1 SGHRS and CDR2 YFSETQ. The CDR3 consists of 13 residues.

This clone was seen more than once but under ten times. V and J are TRBV27 and TRBJ1-1; 8 positions match TRBD1. CDR1 and CDR2 (germline): MNHEY, SMNVEV (reference sequence). The length of the CDR3 is 14 residues. Trimming cost V 3 bases and J 10 bases; bases outside gene matches: 10. CDR3 DNA sequence: TGTGCCAGCAGTTTGGGCCTCGGACAGGGAGTAGCTTTCTTT. Encoded protein: CASSLGLGQGVAFF.

The chain recombines TRBV6-5 with TRBJ1-1; tentative D call: TRBD1 (6 bases). The CDR3 sequence is 14 residues long. V lost 0 bases, J lost 9 bases, and 14 bases lay in between. Germline V gene data show CDR1 as MNHEY and CDR2 as SVGAGI. This CDR3 reads CASSYSWTENKAFF. The CDR3, as DNA: TGTGCCAGCAGTTACTCCTGGACAGAAAACAAAGCTTTCTTT.

J is TRBJ2-7 and V is TRBV10-3; possible D gene TRBD1, 6 bases. The CDR3 consists of 14 residues. CDR1 is ENHRY, CDR2 SYGVKD, per germline. V was cut by 3 bases and J by 4 bases, with 13 bases left in between. The CDR3 DNA follows: TGTGCCATCAGTGAAGGGGGTCCTGGGTACGAGCAGTACTTC. Protein: CAISEGGPGYEQYF.

The V and J genes are TRBV12-5 and TRBJ1-3; the D is unclear. The CDR3 runs 13 residues. Trimming shortened V by 4 bases and J by 0 bases, and 4 bases separated the two germline ends. Looked up from germline, CDR1 is LGHNT and CDR2 is FRNRAP. The CDR3 spells CASGYSSGNTIYF. CDR3 in DNA: TGTGCTAGTGGTTATAGCTCTGGAAACACCATATATTTT.

V usage is TRBV5-4 and J usage is TRBJ1-4, with D perhaps TRBD1 (5 bases). The V and J ends lost 4 bases and 4 bases respectively, with 14 bases between them. Germline V gene data show CDR1 as SGHNT and CDR2 as YYREEE (reference sequence). This CDR3 is built from 15 residues. CDR3 nucleotides: TGTGCCAGCAGCAGTGGAGGGGCGCTTAATGAAAAACTGTTTTTT. Residues: CASSSGGALNEKLFF. The full variable domain, in which reference TRBV5-4 and TRBJ1-4 provide the parts outside the CDR3, is ETGVTQSPTHLIKTRGQQVTLRCSSQSGHNTVSWYQQALGQGPQFIFQYYREEENGRGNFPPRFSGLQFPNYSSELNVNALELDDSALYLCASSSGGALNEKLFFGSGTQLSVL.

The rearrangement links TRBV11-3 to TRBJ2-3; 7 bases match TRBD1. The V and J ends lost 5 bases and 6 bases, in that order; junction bases with no gene match: 8. This CDR3 is built from 14 residues. In germline, CDR1 is SGHNT, CDR2 YENEEA. CDR3 residues: CASSPGTDWDTQYF. The CDR3 nucleotides are TGTGCCAGCAGCCCCGGGACAGACTGGGATACGCAGTATTTT.

The rearrangement uses TRBV7-9 and TRBJ2-2, with D possibly being TRBD1 (7 bases). Trimming took off 5 bases at V and 5 bases at J, with 9 bases between the two ends. The CDR3 runs 13 residues. Germline V gene lookup returns CDR1 SEHNR and CDR2 FQNEAQ (reference sequence). CDR3 in amino acids: CASSAGQTGELFF. DNA of the CDR3: TGTGCCAGCAGCGCGGGACAGACCGGGGAGCTGTTTTTT.

This rearrangement joins TRBV7-6 to TRBJ2-1; a weak D match, TRBD2 (5 bases). Germline assignment: CDR1 SGHVS and CDR2 FNYEAQ. V shed 5 bases and J shed 0 bases, with 11 bases lying between them. This CDR3 spans 15 amino acids. The CDR3 bases are TGTGCCAGCAGCGCCGGACTGAGCTCCTACAATGAGCAGTTCTTC. This translates into CASSAGLSSYNEQFF.

V is TRBV19 and J is TRBJ2-1, with 10 positions matching TRBD2. The CDR3 consists of 18 residues. V lost 1 base and J lost 6; bases outside the gene matches: 12. Germline CDR1 LNHDA, CDR2 SQIVND (reference sequence). The CDR3: CASSIGSPLAGVTNEQFF. The CDR3 region has the DNA TGTGCCAGTAGTATAGGGTCCCCTCTAGCGGGGGTAACCAATGAGCAGTTCTTC. The full variable domain, its missing parts supplied by reference TRBV19 and TRBJ2-1, is DGGITQSPKYLFRKEGQNVTLSCEQNLNHDAMYWYRQDPGQGLRLIYYSQIVNDFQKGDIAEGYSVSREKKESFPLTVTSAQKNPTAFYLCASSIGSPLAGVTNEQFFGPGTRLTVL.

J is TRBJ2-1 and V is TRBV28; 13 positions agree with TRBD2. This CDR3 has 17 amino acids. Germline V gene lookup returns CDR1 MDHEN and CDR2 SYDVKM. V lost 1 base and J lost 3; bases outside the gene matches: 3. Here the CDR3 reads CASSLSGLAGLYNEQFF. The CDR3 DNA follows: TGTGCCAGCAGTTTATCGGGACTAGCGGGACTCTACAATGAGCAGTTCTTC.

This clone came up a few times. The V call is TRBV5-1, the J call TRBJ2-5; 11 bases map to TRBD2. The CDR3 consists of 16 residues. The germline V gene has CDR1 SGHRS and CDR2 YFSETQ. V dropped 1 base and J dropped 5; count of bases not matched to a gene: 7. CDR3 sequence: CASSLRGLAETETQYF. CDR3 DNA: TGCGCCAGCAGCTTGCGGGGACTAGCGGAGACGGAGACCCAGTACTTC. Full variable domain (missing parts from reference TRBV5-1 and TRBJ2-5): KAGVTQTPRYLIKTRGQQVTLSCSPISGHRSVSWYQQTPGQGLQFLFEYFSETQRNKGNFPGRFSGRQFSNSRSEMNVSTLELGDSALYLCASSLRGLAETETQYFGPGTRLLVL.

The V and J genes are TRBV28 and TRBJ2-3; D is perhaps TRBD1 or TRBD2 (9 bases each). CDR1 and CDR2 (germline): MDHEN, SYDVKM. The CDR3 contains 18 residues. Trimming took 5 bases from V and 4 from J, leaving 25 bases between them. The CDR3 DNA follows: TGTGCCAGCAGTACAGGGGGCTTCGGCGGGAGGGCCCCAGATACGCAGTATTTT. Translation: CASSTGGFGGRAPDTQYF.

The chain recombines TRBV7-7 with TRBJ2-1, with 7 bases lining up with TRBD1. CDR3 length equals 13 residues. The germline V gene encodes CDR1 SSHAT and CDR2 FNYEAQ (reference sequence). Losses at the gene ends were 4 bases for V and 9 bases for J; bases not matched to a gene: 6. CDR3 in DNA: TGTGCCAGCAGCTCGGACAGGTCCGGTGAGCAGTTCTTC. This sequence encodes CASSSDRSGEQFF. Variable domain in full (rest from reference TRBV7-7 and TRBJ2-1): GAGVSQSPRYKVTKRGQDVTLRCDPISSHATLYWYQQALGQGPEFLTYFNYEAQPDKSGLPSDRFSAERPEGSISTLTIQRTEQRDSAMYRCASSSDRSGEQFFGPGTRLTVL.

The genes are TRBV6-5 and TRBJ2-2, with D perhaps TRBD1 (5 bases). The CDR3 spans 16 residues. Looked up from germline, CDR1 is MNHEY and CDR2 is SVGAGI. Trimming took 0 bases from V and 5 from J, leaving 13 bases between them. CDR3 amino acids: CASSYSINRLTGELFF. CDR3 DNA sequence: TGTGCCAGCAGTTACTCGATTAACAGGTTAACCGGGGAGCTGTTTTTT.

This clone was counted only a few times. CDR3 region: CASSLSAGARGSTEAFF. For the CDR3, the DNA is TGTGCCAGCAGTTTATCCGCGGGGGCCAGAGGTAGCACTGAAGCTTTCTTT. The chain recombines TRBV27 with TRBJ1-1, with D maybe TRBD1 (6 bases). This CDR3 is 17 amino acids long. Germline V gene sequence: CDR1 MNHEY, CDR2 SMNVEV (reference sequence). V was shortened by 0 bases and J by 4 bases, with 18 bases between the two germline ends.

V usage is TRBV19 and J usage is TRBJ1-6; possibly TRBD1 for D (5 bases). V was pared by 5 bases and J by 11 bases, with 13 bases between. This CDR3 is built from 13 residues. Per germline, CDR1 LNHDA and CDR2 SQIVND (reference sequence). Here the CDR3 reads CASSGAERTPLHF. In DNA form, the CDR3 reads TGTGCCAGTAGTGGGGCCGAAAGGACACCCCTCCACTTT.

The rearrangement links TRBV4-1 to TRBJ1-4, with 9 positions matching TRBD1. J gave up 8 bases and V 1 base, and 17 bases lay outside the gene matches. CDR3 length: 19 amino acids. The germline V gene has CDR1 MGHRA and CDR2 YSYEKL. In DNA form, the CDR3 reads TGCGCCAGCAGCCAAGCTACGGGACAGGGATCGGGTTCTAGGGAAAAACTGTTTTTT. Protein sequence: CASSQATGQGSGSREKLFF.

As concerns this clone: The identical CDR3 is also encoded by other nucleotide sequences in the sample. The V call is TRBV9, the J call TRBJ1-2; 8 bases line up with TRBD1. With V trimmed by 0 bases and J by 8 bases, 6 bases remained unmatched. Germline V CDR1 and CDR2: SGDLS, YYNGEE. The CDR3 runs to 14 residues. The CDR3 DNA reads as TGTGCCAGCAGCGTAGAGGACAGGGTAGGAGGCTACACCTTC. It yields the protein CASSVEDRVGGYTF.

J is TRBJ2-5 and V is TRBV2; TRBD2 is a possible D gene (5 bases). This CDR3 has 13 amino acids. The V and J ends lost 5 bases and 7 bases respectively, with 14 bases between them. Germline V lookup: CDR1 SNHLY, CDR2 FYNNEI. CDR3 DNA: TGTGCCAGCAGTAACAGCGGCCACGGGACCCAGTACTTC. Encoded protein: CASSNSGHGTQYF.

This clone was observed a single time. The rearrangement joins TRBV7-9 to TRBJ1-5; 8 positions match TRBD1. This CDR3 contains 11 residues. CDR1 is SEHNR and CDR2 is FQNEAQ in the germline V gene (reference sequence). The CDR3 sequence is CANRGRQPQHF. The DNA of the CDR3 is TGTGCAAACAGGGGGAGGCAGCCCCAGCATTTT.

Here the CDR3 DNA reads TGTGCCAGCAGTACCAATAGCGGGGGTAGGGAGACCCAGTACTTC. Amino acids: CASSTNSGGRETQYF. This chain connects TRBV27 to TRBJ2-5; 9 bases match TRBD2. The CDR3 sequence is 15 residues long. CDR1 is MNHEY and CDR2 is SMNVEV in the germline V gene (reference sequence). J lost 5 bases, V lost 5 bases, and 9 bases had no gene match.

The genes are TRBV11-2 and TRBJ2-7, with no clear D. CDR1 is SGHAT, CDR2 FQNNGV, per germline. Trimming left V 2 bases short and J 0 bases short, with 8 bases between. This CDR3 contains 14 residues. The CDR3 loop reads CASSLLPDSYEQYF. CDR3 nucleotide sequence: TGTGCCAGCAGCTTATTACCAGACTCCTACGAGCAGTACTTC.

The chain links TRBV7-6 to TRBJ1-1; D not certain. The V gene lost 5 bases and the J gene lost 2 bases, with 15 bases spanning the gap. This CDR3 has 15 amino acids. From germline, CDR1 is SGHVS and CDR2 FNYEAQ. The CDR3 reads CASSPRRPPNTEAFF. The CDR3 nucleotides read TGTGCCAGCAGCCCTCGGAGGCCCCCAAACACTGAAGCTTTCTTT.